This T cell receptor beta chain was observed in a study of identical twins. Broader study findings: Among out-of-frame alpha sequences shared by twins, low generation probability occurred in excess.

From the 5' RACE reads, TCRdb called clonotypes with MiXCR, one entry per CDR3 protein. The sample includes nearly 650,000 distinct CDR3 sequences, roughly 7.1% of them seen just once. There are many counts of this clonotype. Its antigen is currently unknown. Trimming shortened V by 0 bases and J by 6 bases, and 19 bases separated the two germline ends. This CDR3 spans 16 amino acids. Germline values: CDR1 SGHKS, CDR2 YYEKEE (reference sequence). The same sample was also used in a study of yellow fever vaccine responses in identical twins.

Material for sequencing was PBMCs. The receptor comes from a woman between 18 and 29 years old in good health. The J gene is TRBJ2-7, the V gene TRBV5-5, with D maybe TRBD2 (5 bases). As DNA, the CDR3 is TGTGCCAGCAGCTTGGCCCCGGGATCCATAAGGCCCGAGCAGTACGTC. Its translation is CASSLAPGSIRPEQYV.